This T cell receptor (beta chain) emerged from a study of TIL therapy for anti-PD-1-resistant metastatic lung cancer. CDR1 is SNHLY, CDR2 FYNNEI, per germline. The CDR3 runs to 14 residues. Trimming at V came to 2 bases and at J to 8 bases, leaving 3 bases not matched to a gene. The immunoSEQ assay was v3. Measured with immunoSEQ multiplex PCR; TCRdb has only the in-frame clones, and not every one. The table has about 52,000 clones, 65% to 80% seen once. The time point denotes: pre-treatment sample, taken before nivolumab and TIL therapy. Sequencing used blood, obtained at baseline. This chain links TRBV2 with TRBJ2-1; the match to TRBD2 covers 10 bases. The source of this sequence is a woman aged 30-79 years with non-small cell lung cancer. CDR3 DNA: TGTGCCAGCAGTGAAACTAGCGGGATTGATGAGCAGTTCTTC. This sequence encodes CASSETSGIDEQFF.